The 19 T cell receptor beta chains below all came from one sample that was sequenced in a study of blood T cell repertoires in COVID-19. The table came from immunoSEQ multiplex PCR; TCRdb's copy has only in-frame clones and leaves some out. The sample lists some 350,000 clones, about 88% seen once, with about 3% in the top ten. Sequencing was done on a sample of peripheral blood. The receptors were sampled from a human donor in a cohort sampled during active COVID-19.

The V and J genes are TRBV10-3 and TRBJ1-2; TRBD1 matches 10 bases. The J segment lost 4 bases and the V segment lost 4 bases, leaving 24 bases of the junction unmatched. This CDR3 is built from 21 residues. CDR1 and CDR2 (germline): ENHRY, SYGVKD. Here the CDR3 reads CAISAKLHRDRGFSEGYGYTF. CDR3 in DNA: TGTGCCATCAGTGCCAAGCTACACCGGGACAGGGGATTCAGTGAGGGCTATGGCTACACCTTC.

This sequence joins TRBV14 and TRBJ2-2, with TRBD2 as a possible D gene (6 bases). The CDR3 runs 17 residues. Trimming cost V 1 base and J 6 bases, with 18 bases left between them. Germline lookup yields CDR1 SGHDN and CDR2 FVKESK. This CDR3 reads CASSQVRGGKQSGELFF. The CDR3 DNA reads TGTGCCAGCAGCCAAGTGAGGGGAGGAAAACAATCCGGGGAGCTGTTTTTT.

V is TRBV7-3 and J is TRBJ2-2; 7 bases are a match to TRBD2. The CDR3 covers 15 residues. V lost 0 bases and J lost 5; bases outside the gene matches: 3. The V gene's germline CDR1 is SGHTA and CDR2 FQGTGA. CDR3 loop: CASSLTHSGTGELFF. CDR3 DNA sequence: TGTGCCAGCAGCTTAACACATAGCGGGACCGGGGAGCTGTTTTTT.

The rearrangement links TRBV6-5 to TRBJ2-1; TRBD2 agrees at 9 bases. V lost 0 bases to trimming and J lost 8 bases; unmatched junction nucleotides: 8. The CDR3 contains 16 residues. CDR1 and CDR2 from the germline V gene are MNHEY and SVGAGI. The CDR3 DNA reads as TGTGCCAGCAGTTACTCGAGAGCGGGGGGTTTCTATGAGCAGTTCTTC. This gives the protein CASSYSRAGGFYEQFF.

This chain joins TRBV27 and TRBJ1-2, with 7 bases fitting TRBD1. Germline V gene lookup returns CDR1 MNHEY and CDR2 SMNVEV (reference sequence). This CDR3 has 13 residues. V lost 6 bases, J lost 4 bases, and 5 bases stayed unmatched. The CDR3 region is CASSPTGVYGYTF. DNA of the CDR3: TGTGCCAGCAGCCCTACAGGGGTCTATGGCTACACCTTC.

The chain has TRBV30 and TRBJ2-5, with D perhaps TRBD2 (6 bases). The germline CDR1 and CDR2 sequences are GTSNPN and SVGIG (reference sequence). V was trimmed by 3 bases and J by 3 bases, leaving 17 bases between them. The CDR3 extends over 15 amino acids. This CDR3 reads CAWSPRGWSKETQYF. CDR3 in DNA: TGTGCCTGGAGCCCCCGGGGGTGGAGTAAAGAGACCCAGTACTTC.

The J gene is TRBJ2-1, the V gene TRBV3-1 (or the pseudogene TRBV3-2), with a tentative D call TRBD2 (7 bases). CDR3 length: 12 amino acids. The ends were cut back, 5 bases at V and 8 bases at J, with 10 bases in the middle. CDR1 and CDR2 from the germline V gene are LGHDT and YNNKEL (reference sequence). Here the CDR3 DNA reads TGTGCCAGCAGCAGGGGGGGCGATGAGCAGTTCTTC. Amino acid sequence: CASSRGGDEQFF.

In its sample, this clone was seen many times. The sample carries other DNA sequences with the same CDR3. This sequence joins TRBV12-3 or TRBV12-4 and TRBJ1-2; D remains unclear. Trimming removed 0 bases at V and 2 bases at J, with 4 bases between. The CDR3 is 13 amino acids. The CDR3 DNA follows: TGTGCCAGCAGTTTAGCCGGGAACTATGGCTACACCTTC. It translates to CASSLAGNYGYTF.

The chain couples TRBV19 to TRBJ1-2, with D hard to call. CDR1 is LNHDA, CDR2 SQIVND, per germline (reference sequence). There are 11 residues in the CDR3. V was shortened by 8 bases and J by 4 bases, with 8 bases between the two germline ends. The CDR3 here is CASRISYGYTF. CDR3 coding DNA: TGTGCCAGTCGAATCAGCTATGGCTACACCTTC.

The chain recombines TRBV3-1 (or the pseudogene TRBV3-2) with TRBJ2-6, with D perhaps TRBD1 (5 bases). The germline gives CDR1 LGHDT, CDR2 YNNKEL (reference sequence). CDR3 length equals 16 residues. The V end lost 5 bases, the J end lost 2 bases, and 13 bases lay between the germline ends. The CDR3 region is CASSDRTHAGANVLTF. The DNA for the CDR3 is TGTGCCAGCAGCGACCGGACACACGCTGGGGCCAACGTCCTGACTTTC.

The chain has TRBV19 and TRBJ2-7; D perhaps matches TRBD1 (5 bases). In germline, CDR1 is LNHDA, CDR2 SQIVND (reference sequence). The V and J ends lost 2 bases and 0 bases respectively, with 8 bases between them. The CDR3 sequence is 14 residues long. The CDR3 reads CASSIQGSSYEQYF. CDR3 DNA sequence: TGTGCCAGTAGTATACAGGGCAGCTCCTACGAGCAGTACTTC.

The chain carries TRBV10-3 and TRBJ1-1, with D possibly being TRBD1 (6 bases). V lost 1 base and J 4 bases, leaving 16 bases between the germline ends. The CDR3 spans 16 residues. The germline gives CDR1 ENHRY, CDR2 SYGVKD. The CDR3: CAISEYRTEQGTEAFF. CDR3 nucleotides: TGTGCCATCAGTGAGTACCGGACAGAACAAGGCACTGAAGCTTTCTTT.

The V call is TRBV30, the J call TRBJ1-4, with TRBD1 identical over 9 bases. V shed 2 bases, J shed 7 bases, and the junction held 8 bases outside the gene matches. CDR1 GTSNPN and CDR2 SVGIG come from the germline V gene (reference sequence). CDR3 length equals 15 residues. CDR3 sequence (DNA): TGTGCCTGGAGTTCTGGGACAGGGCTAGTTGAAAAACTGTTTTTT. This encodes CAWSSGTGLVEKLFF.

V usage is TRBV4-2 and J usage is TRBJ2-6, with a possible D match to TRBD1 (8 bases). V lost 4 bases to trimming and J lost 0 bases, with 16 bases between them. Germline V gene lookup returns CDR1 LGHNA and CDR2 YNFKEQ. This CDR3 spans 18 amino acids. CDR3 sequence: CASSLGQGGGSGANVLTF. The CDR3 bases are TGTGCCAGCAGCCTCGGACAGGGAGGGGGCTCTGGGGCCAACGTCCTGACTTTC.

The V and J genes are TRBV28 and TRBJ1-5, with D possibly TRBD1 on 5 matching bases. The CDR3 consists of 15 residues. The germline V gene encodes CDR1 MDHEN and CDR2 SYDVKM. The V and J ends lost 4 bases and 6 bases respectively, with 16 bases between them. CDR3 sequence reads: CASSSQGSKSQPQHF. As DNA, the CDR3 is TGTGCCAGCAGTTCGCAGGGTTCCAAGTCTCAGCCCCAGCATTTT.

The rearrangement uses TRBV19 and TRBJ2-3, with D possibly being TRBD2 (6 bases). This CDR3 is 15 amino acids long. Germline V CDR1 and CDR2: LNHDA, SQIVND (reference sequence). Trimming took off 0 bases at V and 3 bases at J, with 10 bases between the two ends. This CDR3 reads CASSIERGPTDTQYF. Written as DNA, the CDR3 is TGTGCCAGTAGTATAGAGCGGGGACCGACAGATACGCAGTATTTT.

The chain is built from TRBV2 and TRBJ2-1, with TRBD2 identical over 13 bases. The CDR3 runs to 15 residues. Germline CDR1 and CDR2: SNHLY and FYNNEI. The V gene end was trimmed by 4 bases and the J gene end by 16 bases; junction bases not matched to a gene: 13. The CDR3 DNA sequence: TGTGCCAGCAGTGTTACTAGCGGGGGGGCCCTAGGGGTATTCTTC. Encoded protein: CASSVTSGGALGVFF.

The chain carries TRBV30 and TRBJ2-1; 8 positions agree with TRBD1. With 1 base clipped from V and 0 bases from J, the junction kept 11 bases outside the gene matches. The CDR3 has 18 residues. Germline assignment: CDR1 GTSNPN and CDR2 SVGIG (reference sequence). The CDR3 coding sequence is TGTGCCTGGAGTGGAGGCCAGGGGGCTCCTCACTCCTACAATGAGCAGTTCTTC. Its protein is CAWSGGQGAPHSYNEQFF. The complete variable domain, with remaining parts taken from reference TRBV30 and TRBJ2-1, reads SQTIHQWPATLVQPVGSPLSLECTVEGTSNPNLYWYRQAAGRGLQLLFYSVGIGQISSEVPQNLSASRPQDRQFILSSKKLLLSDSGFYLCAWSGGQGAPHSYNEQFFGPGTRLTVL.

The chain couples TRBV7-2 to TRBJ2-7, with D unresolved. This CDR3 spans 15 amino acids. V was clipped by 6 bases and J by 3 bases, with 18 bases between them. Germline lookup yields CDR1 SGHTA and CDR2 FQGNSA. The CDR3 DNA reads as TGTGCCAGCAGTTCTATAGCCCATGTGGACTACGAGCAGTACTTC. It translates to CASSSIAHVDYEQYF.